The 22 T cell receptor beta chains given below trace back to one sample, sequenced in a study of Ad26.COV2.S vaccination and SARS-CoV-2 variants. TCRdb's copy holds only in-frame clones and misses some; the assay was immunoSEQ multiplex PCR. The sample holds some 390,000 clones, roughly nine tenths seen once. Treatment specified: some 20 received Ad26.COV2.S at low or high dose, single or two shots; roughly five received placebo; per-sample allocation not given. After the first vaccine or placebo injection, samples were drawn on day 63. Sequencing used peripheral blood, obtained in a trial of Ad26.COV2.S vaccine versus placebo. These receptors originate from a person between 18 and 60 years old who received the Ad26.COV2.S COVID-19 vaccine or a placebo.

The CDR3 DNA is TGTGCCAGTAGTATAGGAGGGCGGTGGAGCGGGGGGAACACCGGGGAGCTGTTTTTT. It translates to CASSIGGRWSGGNTGELFF. The chain links TRBV19 to TRBJ2-2; TRBD2 matches at 8 bases. CDR1 and CDR2 from the germline V gene are LNHDA and SQIVND (reference sequence). J gave up 1 base and V 1 base, and 11 bases lay outside the gene matches. The CDR3 length is 19 residues.

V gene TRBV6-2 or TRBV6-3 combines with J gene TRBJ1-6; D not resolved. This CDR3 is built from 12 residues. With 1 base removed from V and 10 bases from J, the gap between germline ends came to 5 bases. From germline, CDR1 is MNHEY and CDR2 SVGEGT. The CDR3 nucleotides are TGTGCCAGCAGTTACTTGAGCTCACCCCTCCACTTT. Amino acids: CASSYLSSPLHF.

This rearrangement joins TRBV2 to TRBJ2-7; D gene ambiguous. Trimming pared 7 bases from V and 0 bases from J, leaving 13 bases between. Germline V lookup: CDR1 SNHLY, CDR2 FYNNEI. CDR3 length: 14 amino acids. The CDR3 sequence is CASKKAASSYEQYF. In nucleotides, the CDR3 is TGTGCCAGCAAGAAGGCAGCGAGCTCCTACGAGCAGTACTTC.

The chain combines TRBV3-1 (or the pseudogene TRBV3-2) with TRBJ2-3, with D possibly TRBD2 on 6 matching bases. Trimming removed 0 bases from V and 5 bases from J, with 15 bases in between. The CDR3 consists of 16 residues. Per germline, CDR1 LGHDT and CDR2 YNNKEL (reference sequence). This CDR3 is CASSQDLDSGGDTQYF. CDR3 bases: TGTGCCAGCAGCCAAGATTTAGATTCCGGGGGAGATACGCAGTATTTT.

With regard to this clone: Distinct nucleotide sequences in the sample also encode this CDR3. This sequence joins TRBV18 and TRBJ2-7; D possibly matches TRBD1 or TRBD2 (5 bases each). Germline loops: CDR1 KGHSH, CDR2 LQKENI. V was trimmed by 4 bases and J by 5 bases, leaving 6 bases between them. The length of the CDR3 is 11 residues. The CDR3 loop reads CASSRGDEQYF. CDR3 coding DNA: TGTGCCAGCTCACGAGGGGACGAGCAGTACTTC.

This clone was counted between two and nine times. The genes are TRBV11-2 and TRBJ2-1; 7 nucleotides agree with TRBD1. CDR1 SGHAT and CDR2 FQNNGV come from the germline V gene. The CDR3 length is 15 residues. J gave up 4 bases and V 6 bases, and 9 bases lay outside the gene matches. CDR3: CASSTGTAAYNEQFF. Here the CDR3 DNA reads TGTGCCAGCAGTACCGGGACAGCCGCGTACAATGAGCAGTTCTTC.

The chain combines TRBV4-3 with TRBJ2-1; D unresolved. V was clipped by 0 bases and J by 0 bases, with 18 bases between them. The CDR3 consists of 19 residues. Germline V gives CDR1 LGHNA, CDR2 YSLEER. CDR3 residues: CASSQDPPPSPSSYNEQFF. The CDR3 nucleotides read TGCGCCAGCAGCCAAGATCCACCCCCCAGCCCCAGCTCCTACAATGAGCAGTTCTTC.

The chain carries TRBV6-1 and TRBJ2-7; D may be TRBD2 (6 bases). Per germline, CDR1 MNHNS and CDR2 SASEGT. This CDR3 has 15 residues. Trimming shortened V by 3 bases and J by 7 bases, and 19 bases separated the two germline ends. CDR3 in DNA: TGTGCCAGCAGTGATGGAGGCGGATCGGGGACTGAGCAGTACTTC. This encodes CASSDGGGSGTEQYF.

The CDR3: CASSDVYEQYF. Here the CDR3 DNA reads TGTGCCAGCTCAGACGTCTACGAGCAGTACTTC. The chain is built from TRBV2 and TRBJ2-7; D remains ambiguous. Germline values: CDR1 SNHLY, CDR2 FYNNEI. CDR3 length: 11 residues. Trimming took off 8 bases at V and 3 bases at J, with 8 bases between the two ends.

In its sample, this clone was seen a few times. The CDR3 DNA reads as TGTGCCAGCAGAGGAGCGGGGATTAACACCGGGGAGCTGTTTTTT. Its translation: CASRGAGINTGELFF. The rearrangement links TRBV27 to TRBJ2-2, with 7 bases lining up with TRBD2. The CDR3 consists of 15 residues. Germline values: CDR1 MNHEY, CDR2 SMNVEV (reference sequence). The V segment lost 6 bases and the J segment 2 bases; nucleotides outside the gene matches: 6.

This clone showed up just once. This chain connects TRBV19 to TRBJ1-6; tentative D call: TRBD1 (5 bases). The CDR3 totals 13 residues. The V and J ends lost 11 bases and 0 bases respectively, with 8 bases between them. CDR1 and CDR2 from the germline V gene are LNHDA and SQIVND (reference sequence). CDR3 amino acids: CAGGSSYNSPLHF. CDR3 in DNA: TGTGCCGGGGGAAGCTCCTATAATTCACCCCTCCACTTT.

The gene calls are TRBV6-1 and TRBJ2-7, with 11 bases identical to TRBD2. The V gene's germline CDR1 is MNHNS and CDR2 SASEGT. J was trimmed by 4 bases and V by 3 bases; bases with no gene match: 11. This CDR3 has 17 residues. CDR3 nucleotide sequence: TGTGCCAGCAGTGAGCCCAACGGACTAGCGGGTAGATACGAGCAGTACTTC. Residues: CASSEPNGLAGRYEQYF.

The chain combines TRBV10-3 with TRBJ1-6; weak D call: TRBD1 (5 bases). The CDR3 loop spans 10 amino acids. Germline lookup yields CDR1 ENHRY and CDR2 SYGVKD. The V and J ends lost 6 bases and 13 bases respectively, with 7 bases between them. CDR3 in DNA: TGTGCCATCAGGGGGCTTCCCCTCCACTTT. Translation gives CAIRGLPLHF.

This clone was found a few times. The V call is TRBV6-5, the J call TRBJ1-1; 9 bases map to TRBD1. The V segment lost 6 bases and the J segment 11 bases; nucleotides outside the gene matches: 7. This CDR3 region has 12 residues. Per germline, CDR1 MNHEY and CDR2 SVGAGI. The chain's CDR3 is CASSQTGGRAFF. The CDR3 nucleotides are TGTGCCAGCAGCCAGACAGGGGGTCGGGCTTTCTTT.

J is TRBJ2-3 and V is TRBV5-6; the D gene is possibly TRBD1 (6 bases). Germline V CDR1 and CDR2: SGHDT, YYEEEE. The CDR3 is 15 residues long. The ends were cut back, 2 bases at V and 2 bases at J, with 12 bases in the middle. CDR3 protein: CASSFGLGATDTQYF. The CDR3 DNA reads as TGTGCCAGCAGCTTCGGTCTGGGGGCCACAGATACGCAGTATTTT.

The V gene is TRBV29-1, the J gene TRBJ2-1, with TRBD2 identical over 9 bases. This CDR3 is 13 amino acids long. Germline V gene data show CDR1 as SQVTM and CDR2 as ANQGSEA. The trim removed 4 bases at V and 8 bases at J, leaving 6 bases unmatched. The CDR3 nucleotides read TGCAGCGTTGGCGGGGGGGCCTTTTATGAGCAGTTCTTC. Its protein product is CSVGGGAFYEQFF.

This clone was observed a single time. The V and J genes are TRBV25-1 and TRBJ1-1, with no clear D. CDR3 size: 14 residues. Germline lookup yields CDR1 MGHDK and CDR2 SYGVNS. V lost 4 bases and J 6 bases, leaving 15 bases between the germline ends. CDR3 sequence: CASSALEYGAEAFF. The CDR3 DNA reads TGTGCCAGCAGTGCGCTGGAGTATGGTGCTGAAGCTTTCTTT. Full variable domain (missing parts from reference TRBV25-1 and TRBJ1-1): EADIYQTPRYLVIGTGKKITLECSQTMGHDKMYWYQQDPGMELHLIHYSYGVNSTEKGDLSSESTVSRIRTEHFPLTLESARPSHTSQYLCASSALEYGAEAFFGQGTRLTVV.

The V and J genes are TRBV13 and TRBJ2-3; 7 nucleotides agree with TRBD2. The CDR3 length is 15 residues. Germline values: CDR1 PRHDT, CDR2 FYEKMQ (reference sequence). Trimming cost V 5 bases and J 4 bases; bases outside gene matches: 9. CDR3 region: CASSPRGGGADTQYF. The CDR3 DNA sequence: TGTGCCAGCAGCCCGCGGGGCGGGGGTGCAGATACGCAGTATTTT.

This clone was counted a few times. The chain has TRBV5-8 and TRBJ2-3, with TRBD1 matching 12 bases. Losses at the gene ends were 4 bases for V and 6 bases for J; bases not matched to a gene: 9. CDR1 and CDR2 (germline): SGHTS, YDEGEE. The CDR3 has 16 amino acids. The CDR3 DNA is TGTGCCAGCAGCATCTCCCGGGACAGGGGGCTGGATACGCAGTATTTT. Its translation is CASSISRDRGLDTQYF. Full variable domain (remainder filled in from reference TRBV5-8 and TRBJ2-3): EAGVTQSPTHLIKTRGQQATLRCSPISGHTSVYWYQQALGLGLQFLLWYDEGEERNRGNFPPRFSGRQFPNYSSELNVNALELEDSALYLCASSISRDRGLDTQYFGPGTRLTVL.

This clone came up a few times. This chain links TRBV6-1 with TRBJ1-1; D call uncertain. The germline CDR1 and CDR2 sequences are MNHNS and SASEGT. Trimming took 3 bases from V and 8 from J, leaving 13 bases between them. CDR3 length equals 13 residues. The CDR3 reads CASSEGLTEEAFF. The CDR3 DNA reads TGTGCCAGCAGTGAGGGATTGACGGAGGAAGCTTTCTTT.

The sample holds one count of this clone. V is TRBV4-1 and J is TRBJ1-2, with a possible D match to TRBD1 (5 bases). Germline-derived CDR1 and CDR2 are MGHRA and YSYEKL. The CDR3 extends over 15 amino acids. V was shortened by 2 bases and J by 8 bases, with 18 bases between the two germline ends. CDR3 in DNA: TGCGCCAGCAGCCAATTCAGCGACTCCCGGGGCGGCTACACCTTC. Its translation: CASSQFSDSRGGYTF.

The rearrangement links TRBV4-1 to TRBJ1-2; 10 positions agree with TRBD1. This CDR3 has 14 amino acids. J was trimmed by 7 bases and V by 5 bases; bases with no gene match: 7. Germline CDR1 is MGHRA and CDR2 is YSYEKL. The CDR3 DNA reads TGCGCCAGCAGCTTTCGGACAGGGGGAGTTGGCTACACCTTC. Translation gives CASSFRTGGVGYTF.